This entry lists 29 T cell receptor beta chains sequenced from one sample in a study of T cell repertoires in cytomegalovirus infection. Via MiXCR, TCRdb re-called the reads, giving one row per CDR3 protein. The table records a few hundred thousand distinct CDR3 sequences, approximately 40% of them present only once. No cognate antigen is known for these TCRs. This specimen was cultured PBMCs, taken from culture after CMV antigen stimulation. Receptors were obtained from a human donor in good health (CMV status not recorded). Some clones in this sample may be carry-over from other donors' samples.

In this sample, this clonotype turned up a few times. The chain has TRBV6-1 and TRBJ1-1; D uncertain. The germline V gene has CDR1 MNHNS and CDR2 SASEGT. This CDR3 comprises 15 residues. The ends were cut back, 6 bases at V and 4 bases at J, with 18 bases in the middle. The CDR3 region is CASRKSVRDGTEAFF. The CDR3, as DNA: TGTGCCAGCAGAAAAAGTGTTAGAGACGGCACTGAAGCTTTCTTT.

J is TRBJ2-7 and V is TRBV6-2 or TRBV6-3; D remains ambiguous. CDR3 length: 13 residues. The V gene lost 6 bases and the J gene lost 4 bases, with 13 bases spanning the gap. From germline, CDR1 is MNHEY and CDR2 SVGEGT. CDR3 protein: CASSRSPLYEQYF. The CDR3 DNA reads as TGTGCCAGCAGCCGATCCCCCCTGTACGAGCAGTACTTC.

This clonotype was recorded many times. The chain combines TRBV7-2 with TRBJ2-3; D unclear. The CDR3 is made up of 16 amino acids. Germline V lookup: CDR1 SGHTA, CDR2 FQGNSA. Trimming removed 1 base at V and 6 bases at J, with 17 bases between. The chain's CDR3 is CASSLVGDTRTDTQYF. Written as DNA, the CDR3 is TGTGCCAGCAGCTTAGTGGGCGACACACGAACGGATACGCAGTATTTT.

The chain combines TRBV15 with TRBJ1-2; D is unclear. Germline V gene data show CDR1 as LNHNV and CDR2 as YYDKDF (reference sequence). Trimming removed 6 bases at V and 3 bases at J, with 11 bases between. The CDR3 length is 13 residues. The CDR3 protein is CATRKGIDYGYTF. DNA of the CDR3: TGTGCCACCAGGAAAGGAATTGACTATGGCTACACCTTC.

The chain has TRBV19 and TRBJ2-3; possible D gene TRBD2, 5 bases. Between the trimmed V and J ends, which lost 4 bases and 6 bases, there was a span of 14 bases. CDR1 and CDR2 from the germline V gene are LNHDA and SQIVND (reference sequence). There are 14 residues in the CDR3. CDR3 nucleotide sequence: TGTGCCAGTAGTAAATCCCTAGCAATGGATACGCAGTATTTT. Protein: CASSKSLAMDTQYF.

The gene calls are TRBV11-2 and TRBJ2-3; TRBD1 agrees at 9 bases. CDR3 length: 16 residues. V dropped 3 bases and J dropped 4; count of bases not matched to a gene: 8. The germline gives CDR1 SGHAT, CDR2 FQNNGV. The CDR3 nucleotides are TGTGCCAGCAGCTTCTTGACAGGGGGATGGTCAGATACGCAGTATTTT. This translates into CASSFLTGGWSDTQYF.

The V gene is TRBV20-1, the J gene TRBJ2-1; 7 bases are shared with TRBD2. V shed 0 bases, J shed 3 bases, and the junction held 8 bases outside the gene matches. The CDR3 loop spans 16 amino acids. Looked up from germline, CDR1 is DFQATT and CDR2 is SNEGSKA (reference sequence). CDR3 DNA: TGCAGTGCTAGAGATTTTGGAGCGGGGAACTACAATGAGCAGTTCTTC. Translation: CSARDFGAGNYNEQFF.

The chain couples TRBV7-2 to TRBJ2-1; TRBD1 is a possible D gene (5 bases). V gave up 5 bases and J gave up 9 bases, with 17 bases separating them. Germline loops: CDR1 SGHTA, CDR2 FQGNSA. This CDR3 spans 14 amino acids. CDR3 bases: TGTGCCAGCAGCACCCAACCGGGCCAGGGTGAGCAGTTCTTC. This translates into CASSTQPGQGEQFF.

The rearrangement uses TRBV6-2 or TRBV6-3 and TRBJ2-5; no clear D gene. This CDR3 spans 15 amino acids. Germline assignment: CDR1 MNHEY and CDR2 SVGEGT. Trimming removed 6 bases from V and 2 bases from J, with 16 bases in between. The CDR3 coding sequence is TGTGCCAGCAGCCCCGACACAAACAGACAAGAGACCCAGTACTTC. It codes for CASSPDTNRQETQYF.

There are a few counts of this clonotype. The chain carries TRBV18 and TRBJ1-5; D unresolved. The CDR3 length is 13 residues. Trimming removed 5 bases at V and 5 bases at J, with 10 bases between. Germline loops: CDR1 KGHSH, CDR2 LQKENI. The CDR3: CASSSYRDQPQHF. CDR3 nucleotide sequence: TGTGCCAGCTCATCTTATCGGGATCAGCCCCAGCATTTT.

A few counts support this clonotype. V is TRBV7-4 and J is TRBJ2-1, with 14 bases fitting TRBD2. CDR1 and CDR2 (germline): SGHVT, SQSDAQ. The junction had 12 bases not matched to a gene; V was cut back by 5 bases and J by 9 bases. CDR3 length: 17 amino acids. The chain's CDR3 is CASSPPSLTSGRGEQFF. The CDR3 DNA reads TGTGCCAGCAGCCCGCCTTCCCTGACTAGCGGGAGGGGTGAGCAGTTCTTC.

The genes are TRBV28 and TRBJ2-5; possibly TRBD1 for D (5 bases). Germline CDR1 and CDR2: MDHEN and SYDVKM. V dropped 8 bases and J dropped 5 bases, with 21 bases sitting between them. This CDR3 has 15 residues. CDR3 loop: CASRLPQGGWETQYF. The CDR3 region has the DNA TGTGCCAGCCGACTGCCGCAGGGTGGTTGGGAGACCCAGTACTTC.

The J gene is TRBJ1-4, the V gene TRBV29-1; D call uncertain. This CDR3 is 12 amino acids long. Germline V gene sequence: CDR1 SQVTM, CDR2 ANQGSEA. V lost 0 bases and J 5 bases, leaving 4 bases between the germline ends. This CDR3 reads CSVEDTNEKLFF. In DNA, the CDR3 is TGCAGCGTTGAAGACACAAATGAAAAACTGTTTTTT.

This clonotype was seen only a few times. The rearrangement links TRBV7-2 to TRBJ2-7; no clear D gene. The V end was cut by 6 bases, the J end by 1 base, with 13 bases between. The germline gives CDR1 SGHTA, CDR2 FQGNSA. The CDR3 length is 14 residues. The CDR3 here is CASSRLPSSYEQYF. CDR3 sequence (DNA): TGTGCCAGCAGTCGTCTTCCGTCGTCCTACGAGCAGTACTTC. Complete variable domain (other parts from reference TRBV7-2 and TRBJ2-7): GAGVSQSPSNKVTEKGKDVELRCDPISGHTALYWYRQSLGQGLEFLIYFQGNSAPDKSGLPSDRFSAERTGGSVSTLTIQRTQQEDSAVYLCASSRLPSSYEQYFGPGTRLTVT.

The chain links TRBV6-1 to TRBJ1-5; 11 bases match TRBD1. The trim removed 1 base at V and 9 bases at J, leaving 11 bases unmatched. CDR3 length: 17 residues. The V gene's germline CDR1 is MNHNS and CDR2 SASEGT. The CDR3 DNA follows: TGTGCCAGCAGTGAAGAATGGGGACAGGGGGAAATGCTGCCCCAGCATTTT. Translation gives CASSEEWGQGEMLPQHF.

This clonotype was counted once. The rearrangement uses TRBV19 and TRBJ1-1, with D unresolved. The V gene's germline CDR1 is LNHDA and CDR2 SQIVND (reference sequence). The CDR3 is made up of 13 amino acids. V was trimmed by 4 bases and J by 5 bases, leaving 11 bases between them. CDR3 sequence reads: CASSRPGRTEAFF. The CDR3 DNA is TGTGCCAGTAGTAGGCCCGGGAGAACTGAAGCTTTCTTT.

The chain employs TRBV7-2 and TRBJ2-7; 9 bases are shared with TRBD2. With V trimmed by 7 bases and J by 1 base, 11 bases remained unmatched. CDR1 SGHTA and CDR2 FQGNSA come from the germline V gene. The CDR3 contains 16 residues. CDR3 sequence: CASTPLAGKFSYEQYF. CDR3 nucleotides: TGTGCCAGCACCCCTCTAGCGGGAAAATTTTCCTACGAGCAGTACTTC.

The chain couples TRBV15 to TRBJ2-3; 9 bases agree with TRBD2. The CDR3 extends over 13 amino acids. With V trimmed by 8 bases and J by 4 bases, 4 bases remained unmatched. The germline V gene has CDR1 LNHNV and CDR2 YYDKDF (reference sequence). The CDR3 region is CATGGTSSDTQYF. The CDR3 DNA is TGTGCCACCGGAGGGACTAGCTCAGATACGCAGTATTTT.

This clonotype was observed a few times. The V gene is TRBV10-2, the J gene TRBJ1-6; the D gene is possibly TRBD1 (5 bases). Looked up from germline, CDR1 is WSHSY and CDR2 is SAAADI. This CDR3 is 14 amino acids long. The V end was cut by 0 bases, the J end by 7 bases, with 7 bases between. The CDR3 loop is CASSESGVNSPLHF. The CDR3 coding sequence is TGCGCCAGCAGTGAGTCGGGGGTAAATTCACCCCTCCACTTT.

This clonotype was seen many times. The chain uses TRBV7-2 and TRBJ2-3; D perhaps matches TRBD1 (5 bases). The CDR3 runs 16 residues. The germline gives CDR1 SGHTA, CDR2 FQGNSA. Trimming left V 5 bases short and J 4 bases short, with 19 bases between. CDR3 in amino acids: CASSQYGLGQADTQYF. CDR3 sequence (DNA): TGTGCCAGCAGCCAGTACGGGTTGGGGCAAGCAGATACGCAGTATTTT.

CDR3 bases: TGCAGCGTTGAAGCCCCGACAGATACATCCACAGATACGCAGTATTTT. This encodes CSVEAPTDTSTDTQYF. The chain combines TRBV29-1 with TRBJ2-3; TRBD1 is a possible D gene (5 bases). Germline V lookup: CDR1 SQVTM, CDR2 ANQGSEA. Trimming pared 1 base from V and 2 bases from J, leaving 16 bases between. The CDR3 covers 16 residues.

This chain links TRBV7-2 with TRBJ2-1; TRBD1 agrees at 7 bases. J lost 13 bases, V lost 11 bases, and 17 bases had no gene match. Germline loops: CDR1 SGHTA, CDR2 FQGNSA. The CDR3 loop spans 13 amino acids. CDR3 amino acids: CAGTPGVQGVQFF. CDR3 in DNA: TGTGCCGGCACCCCGGGTGTGCAGGGGGTTCAGTTCTTC.

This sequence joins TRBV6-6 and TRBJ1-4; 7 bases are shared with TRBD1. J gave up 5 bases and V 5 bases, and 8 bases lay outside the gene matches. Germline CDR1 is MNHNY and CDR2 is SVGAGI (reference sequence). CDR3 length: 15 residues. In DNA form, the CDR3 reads TGTGCCAGCAGTCTTAACAGGGGACAAAATGAAAAACTGTTTTTT. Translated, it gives CASSLNRGQNEKLFF.

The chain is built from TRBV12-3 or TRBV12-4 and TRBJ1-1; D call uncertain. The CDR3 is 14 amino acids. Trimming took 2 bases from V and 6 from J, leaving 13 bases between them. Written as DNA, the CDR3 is TGTGCCAGCAGTTTATTAAGGGATCCTCCTGAAGCTTTCTTT. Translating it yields CASSLLRDPPEAFF.

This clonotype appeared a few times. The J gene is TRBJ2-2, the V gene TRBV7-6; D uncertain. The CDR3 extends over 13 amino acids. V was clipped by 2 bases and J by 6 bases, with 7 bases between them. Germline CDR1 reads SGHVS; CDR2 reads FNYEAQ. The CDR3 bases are TGTGCCAGCAGCTTATTCATTTCCGGGGAGCTGTTTTTT. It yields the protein CASSLFISGELFF.

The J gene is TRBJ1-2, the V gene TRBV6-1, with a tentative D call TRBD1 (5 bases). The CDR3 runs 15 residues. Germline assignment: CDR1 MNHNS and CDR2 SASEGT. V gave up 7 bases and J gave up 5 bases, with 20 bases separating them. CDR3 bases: TGTGCCAGCACCCCACCCCTTGGGACGGATTATGGCTACACCTTC. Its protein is CASTPPLGTDYGYTF.

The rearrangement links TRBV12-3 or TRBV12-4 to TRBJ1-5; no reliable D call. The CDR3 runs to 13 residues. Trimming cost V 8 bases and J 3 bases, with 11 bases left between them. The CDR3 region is CASGLGPNQPQHF. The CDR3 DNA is TGTGCCAGCGGACTAGGGCCCAATCAGCCCCAGCATTTT.

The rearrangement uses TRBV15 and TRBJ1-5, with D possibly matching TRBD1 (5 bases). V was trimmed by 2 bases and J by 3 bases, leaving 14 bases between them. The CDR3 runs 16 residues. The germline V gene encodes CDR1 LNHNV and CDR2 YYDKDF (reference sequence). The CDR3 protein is CATSRTQGSPNQPQHF. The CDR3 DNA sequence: TGTGCCACCAGCAGAACCCAGGGCTCCCCCAATCAGCCCCAGCATTTT.

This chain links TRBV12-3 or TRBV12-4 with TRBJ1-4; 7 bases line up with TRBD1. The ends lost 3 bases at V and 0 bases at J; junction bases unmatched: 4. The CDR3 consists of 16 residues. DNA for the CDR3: TGTGCCAGCAGTTTTGGGGACAGTTCAACTAATGAAAAACTGTTTTTT. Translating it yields CASSFGDSSTNEKLFF.